The sequence of this TCR beta chain was determined in a study of T-cell memory formation after mild COVID-19. Overall study results and limits: Some clones that responded turned up in pre-infection memory, which suggests that cross-reactive memory joined in.

About this clonotype: The antigen is unknown. A read error may account for a junction end that differs from germline.

From 5'RACE with constant-segment primers came TCR alpha and TCR beta cDNA libraries that carried sample barcodes and UMIs. TCRdb reprocessed the 5' RACE reads with MiXCR, giving one entry per CDR3 protein. Here the sample spans about 49,000 distinct CDR3 sequences, approximately 8% being singletons. The length of the CDR3 is 13 residues. CDR1 and CDR2 from the germline V gene are SGHTA and FQGNSA. The TCR was taken from a man younger than 35 who had mild COVID-19 (a few samples of this study predate the infection). Cell type and time point are not known. The V call is TRBV7-2, the J call TRBJ1-4; D ambiguous. The sequencing input was PBMCs or a T cell subset sorted from them (not recorded which). The CDR3: CAGSRESGEKLFF. The CDR3, as DNA: TGTGCCGGCAGCCGAGAGAGTGGGGAAAAACTGTTTTTT.